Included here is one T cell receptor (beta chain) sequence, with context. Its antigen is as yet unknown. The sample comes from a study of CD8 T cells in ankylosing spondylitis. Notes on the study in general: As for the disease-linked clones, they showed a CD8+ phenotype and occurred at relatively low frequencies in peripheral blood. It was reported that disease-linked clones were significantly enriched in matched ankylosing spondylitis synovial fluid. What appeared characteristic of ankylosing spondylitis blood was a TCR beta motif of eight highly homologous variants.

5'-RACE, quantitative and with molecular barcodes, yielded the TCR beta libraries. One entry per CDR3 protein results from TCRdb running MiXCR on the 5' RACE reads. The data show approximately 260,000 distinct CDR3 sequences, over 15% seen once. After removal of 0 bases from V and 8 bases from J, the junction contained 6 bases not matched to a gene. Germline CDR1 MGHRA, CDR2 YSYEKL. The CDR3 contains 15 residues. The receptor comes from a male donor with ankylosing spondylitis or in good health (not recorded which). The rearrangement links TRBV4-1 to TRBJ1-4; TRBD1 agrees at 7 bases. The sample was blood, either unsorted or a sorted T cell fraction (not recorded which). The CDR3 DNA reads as TGCGCCAGCAGCCAAGAGGGCCAGGGGGACGAAAAACTGTTTTTT. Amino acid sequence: CASSQEGQGDEKLFF.